The source of this TCR beta chain is a study of cytotoxic CD8 clonotypes in ibrutinib-treated CLL. Libraries were prepared by immunoSEQ multiplex PCR; TCRdb keeps only in-frame clonotypes and omits some of them. The table records about 74,000 clones, over 75% of them present only once. The CDR3 sequence is 14 residues long. V was cut by 2 bases and J by 0 bases, with 8 bases left in between. Germline lookup yields CDR1 SGHRS and CDR2 YFSETQ. Worth noting for this clone: The antigen is not known.

Study-wide results and limits: Treatment saw public clonotypes, which were uncommon, either contract or stay stable.

The receptor was isolated from a human donor with chronic lymphocytic leukemia. Sequenced here: PBMCs, sampled at disease progression, from a patient treated with ibrutinib. The rearrangement uses TRBV5-1 and TRBJ1-2, with D tentatively TRBD1 (5 bases). CDR3 amino acids: CASSFGAANYGYTF. In DNA form, the CDR3 reads TGCGCCAGCAGCTTCGGGGCTGCTAACTATGGCTACACCTTC.